The entry that follows covers one T cell receptor beta chain sequence. Its antigen target is currently unknown. Per-base qualities were not stored, and no clone one base away is much larger. After removal of 5 bases from V and 7 bases from J, the junction retains 7 bases not matched to a gene. From cysteine to phenylalanine, the CDR3 is 14 amino acids long. This entry keeps only the CDR3 DNA: 42 bases, framed from base 1. These data originate in a study of tumor-infiltrating lymphocytes in oesophageal squamous cell carcinoma (dated by TCRdb to the mid-2010s). Receptor amplification or capture employed PCR. The sequencer was an Illumina HiSeq 2000. The raw public reads went through TCRdb reprocessing: fastp at Q25, MiXCR clone calling, in-frame beta chains kept. Under each unique CDR3 protein, matching rows form one entry showing the most common genes and DNA. This sample lists roughly 10,000 distinct CDR3 sequences; around 60% were detected once. The ten largest clones capture approximately 26% of the sample.

The sequence is built from TRBV12-3 or TRBV12-4 and TRBJ1-4, and 7 junction bases match TRBD1. The sequencing input was esophageal tumor tissue. The receptor comes from a female donor with esophageal squamous cell carcinoma. The CDR3 loop reads CASSLQGRVEKLFF. The nucleotide sequence is TGTGCCAGCAGTCTACAGGGGAGAGTTGAAAAACTGTTTTTT.